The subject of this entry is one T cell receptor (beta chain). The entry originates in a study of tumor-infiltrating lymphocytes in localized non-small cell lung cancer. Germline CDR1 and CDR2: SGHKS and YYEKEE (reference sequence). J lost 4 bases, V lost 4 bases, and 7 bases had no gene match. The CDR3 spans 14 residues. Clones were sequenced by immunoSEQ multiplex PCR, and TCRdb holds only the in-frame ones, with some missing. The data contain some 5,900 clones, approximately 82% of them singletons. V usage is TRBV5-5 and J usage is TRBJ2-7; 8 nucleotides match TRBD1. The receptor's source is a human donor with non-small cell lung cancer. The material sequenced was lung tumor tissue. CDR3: CASSADRAPYEQYF. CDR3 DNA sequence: TGTGCCAGCAGCGCGGACAGGGCGCCTTACGAGCAGTACTTC.